The rows below give T cell receptor beta chains drawn from one sample of a study of cytomegalovirus exposure and HLA in healthy donors. The data were produced by immunoSEQ multiplex PCR, yet TCRdb's version contains in-frame clones alone and is incomplete. Counted here are roughly 110,000 clones, around 89% occurring once; the ten biggest clones make up 1.8%. The sample comprised PBMCs. The receptors were sampled from a woman younger than 30 in good health and CMV-seropositive. Each CDR3 is given with its conserved first and last residue. The order of the fields is J gene, D gene, V gene, clone size, CDR3 DNA, CDR3 protein. A D gene is named only where the DNA matches it firmly. Part of the rows lack a size; the others show once, few, many or a class for expanded clones.

>TRBJ2-2|NA|TRBV7-9|NA
TGTGCCAGCAGCTCTCGTCGGGTATCTTTGAACACCGGGGAGCTGTTTTTT
CASSSRRVSLNTGELFF
>TRBJ1-5|TRBD1|TRBV9|NA
TGTGCCAGCAGCCCCGGGACAGGCCACCATAGCAATCAGCCCCAGCATTTT
CASSPGTGHHSNQPQHF
>TRBJ1-3|TRBD1|TRBV4-1|once
TGCGCCAGCAGCCAATTCGACAGGGCCGGAAACACCATATATTTT
CASSQFDRAGNTIYF
>TRBJ2-3|NA|TRBV11-2|NA
TGTGCCAGCAGCCGTCTTAGCGGTTCTCACACAGATACGCAGTATTTT
CASSRLSGSHTDTQYF
>TRBJ2-7|NA|TRBV19|NA
TGTGCCAGTAGTATGGGGGCCGAGCAGTACTTC
CASSMGAEQYF
>TRBJ2-1|TRBD2|TRBV27|once
TGTGCCAGCACTAATAGCGGGGGGGGGCACTACAATGAGCAGTTCTTC
CASTNSGGGHYNEQFF
>TRBJ2-1|TRBD2|TRBV29-1|NA
TGCAGCGTTCGACGCGGGGGTTACAATGAGCAGTTCTTC
CSVRRGGYNEQFF
>TRBJ1-2|NA|TRBV28|NA
TGTGCCAGCAGTTTAGAGGTCACTGGCTACACCTTC
CASSLEVTGYTF
>TRBJ1-5|NA|TRBV2|NA
TGTGCCAGCAGTGAAGCGCCCCCGGACAGACATCAGCCCCAGCATTTT
CASSEAPPDRHQPQHF
>TRBJ1-2|NA|TRBV4-1|NA
TGCGCCAGCAGCCCCGGGACATTAAATGGCTACACCTTC
CASSPGTLNGYTF
>TRBJ1-1|NA|TRBV6-1|NA
TGTGCCAGCAGTGACTGGGGGCGAGACACTGAAGCTTTCTTT
CASSDWGRDTEAFF
>TRBJ2-1|TRBD2|TRBV19|NA
TGTGCCAGTAGTATAGGGGAGCGGGGGGCGTACAATGAGCAGTTCTTC
CASSIGERGAYNEQFF
>TRBJ2-7|NA|TRBV11-2|NA
TGTGCCAGCAGCTCTCAACCGGGAACCTACGAGCAGTACTTC
CASSSQPGTYEQYF
>TRBJ1-2|NA|TRBV19|NA
TGTGCCAGTAGTATAGGAGGGCAGTCCCTCTATGGCTACACCTTC
CASSIGGQSLYGYTF
>TRBJ1-1|NA|TRBV4-1|NA
TGCGCCAGCAGCCAAGTACAGGGTTACACTGAAGCTTTCTTT
CASSQVQGYTEAFF
>TRBJ2-1|TRBD2|TRBV19|NA
TGTGCCAGTAGTCTCTCTCGTGGAGCGGGGGGGCACCATGAGCAGTTCTTC
CASSLSRGAGGHHEQFF
>TRBJ2-3|TRBD2|TRBV4-1|NA
TGCGCCAGCAGCCCGCCTCGTGCACTAGCGGGGGGCCTGGGAGATACGCAGTATTTT
CASSPPRALAGGLGDTQYF
>TRBJ2-4|NA|TRBV27|NA
TGTGCCAGCAGTACCTTCCGGAGAGATCTAGCCAAAAACATTCAGTACTTC
CASSTFRRDLAKNIQYF
>TRBJ1-2|TRBD1|TRBV18|once
TGTGCCAGCTCACAGGACAGGAACAGTGGCTACACCTTC
CASSQDRNSGYTF
>TRBJ1-1|TRBD1|TRBV29-1|NA
TGCAGCGTTGACGGACAGGCCAACACTGAAGCTTTCTTT
CSVDGQANTEAFF
>TRBJ2-2|NA|TRBV4-3|NA
TGCGCCAGCAGCCACAAAATCGAGGCCGGGGAGCTGTTTTTT
CASSHKIEAGELFF
>TRBJ1-2|TRBD1|TRBV4-2|NA
TGTGCCAGCACTCGGCCCGGACAGGGGGGCAACTATGGCTACACCTTC
CASTRPGQGGNYGYTF
>TRBJ1-6|TRBD1|TRBV4-1|NA
TGCGCCAGCAGCCAAGAGGGGACAGGCAATTCACCCCTCCACTTT
CASSQEGTGNSPLHF
>TRBJ1-2|TRBD1|TRBV7-8|once
TGTGCCAGCAGCGAGGGACAGGGAGCTAACTATGGCTACACCTTC
CASSEGQGANYGYTF
>TRBJ1-5|NA|TRBV19|NA
TGTGCCAGTAGTATCAGCGACAGGCATCAGCCCCAGCATTTT
CASSISDRHQPQHF
>TRBJ1-1|NA|TRBV28|NA
TGTGCCAGCAGTTTAGTGGCCACTGAAGCTTTCTTT
CASSLVATEAFF
>TRBJ1-2|TRBD1|TRBV28|NA
TGTGCCAGCAGTTCCGGACAGGGGTCTTTTGGCTACACCTTC
CASSSGQGSFGYTF
>TRBJ2-7|NA|TRBV21-1|NA
TGTGCCAGCAGCAAAAGCGGCAAATCACGACGAGAGGGGGCCCGCTACGAGCAGTACTTC
CASSKSGKSRREGARYEQYF
>TRBJ1-1|TRBD1|TRBV10-1|NA
TGCGCCAGCAGTGAGGCCACAGGGGGCTTCACTGAAGCTTTCTTT
CASSEATGGFTEAFF
>TRBJ2-7|TRBD2|TRBV19|NA
TGTGCCAGTAGTATTCGTGTTGCTAGCGGTTCCTACGAGCAGTACTTC
CASSIRVASGSYEQYF
>TRBJ2-1|TRBD2|TRBV14|NA
TGTGCCAGCAGCCGGGGGGGAGGGAGGTCCAATGAGCAGTTCTTC
CASSRGGGRSNEQFF
>TRBJ2-1|TRBD2|TRBV6-5|NA
TGTGCCAGTGCGGGGGGCGGAGGCTACAATGAGCAGTTCTTC
CASAGGGGYNEQFF
>TRBJ2-3|TRBD2|TRBV7-2|NA
TGTGCCAGCAGCCTACAGCGGGGCAGCTCAGATACGCAGTATTTT
CASSLQRGSSDTQYF